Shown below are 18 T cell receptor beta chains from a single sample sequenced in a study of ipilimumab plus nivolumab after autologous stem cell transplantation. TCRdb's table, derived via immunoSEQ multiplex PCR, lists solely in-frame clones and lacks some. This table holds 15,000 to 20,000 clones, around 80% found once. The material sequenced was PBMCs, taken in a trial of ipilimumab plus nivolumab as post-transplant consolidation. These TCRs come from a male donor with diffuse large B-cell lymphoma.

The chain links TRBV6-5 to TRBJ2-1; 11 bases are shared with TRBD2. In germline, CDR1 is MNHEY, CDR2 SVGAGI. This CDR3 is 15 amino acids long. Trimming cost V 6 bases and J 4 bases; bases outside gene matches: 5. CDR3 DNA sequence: TGTGCCAGCAGGGGGGGGACTAGCGGATACAATGAGCAGTTCTTC. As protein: CASRGGTSGYNEQFF.

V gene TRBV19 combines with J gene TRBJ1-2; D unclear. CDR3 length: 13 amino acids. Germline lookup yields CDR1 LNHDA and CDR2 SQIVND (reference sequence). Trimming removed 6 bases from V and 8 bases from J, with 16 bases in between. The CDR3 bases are TGTGCCAGTAGACCAGGAATTGCAAGAGGCTACACCTTC. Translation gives CASRPGIARGYTF.

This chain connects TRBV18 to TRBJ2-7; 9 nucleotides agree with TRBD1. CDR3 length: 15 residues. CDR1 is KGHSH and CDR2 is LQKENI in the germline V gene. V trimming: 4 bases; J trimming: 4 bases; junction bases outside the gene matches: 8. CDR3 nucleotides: TGTGCCAGCTCACTAACGGGACAGGGCTCTTACGAGCAGTACTTC. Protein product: CASSLTGQGSYEQYF.

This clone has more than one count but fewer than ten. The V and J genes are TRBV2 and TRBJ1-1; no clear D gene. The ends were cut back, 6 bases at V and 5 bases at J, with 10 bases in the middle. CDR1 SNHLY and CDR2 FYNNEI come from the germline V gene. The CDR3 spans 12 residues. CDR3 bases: TGTGCCAGCAGGGAATACATTACTGAAGCTTTCTTT. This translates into CASREYITEAFF.

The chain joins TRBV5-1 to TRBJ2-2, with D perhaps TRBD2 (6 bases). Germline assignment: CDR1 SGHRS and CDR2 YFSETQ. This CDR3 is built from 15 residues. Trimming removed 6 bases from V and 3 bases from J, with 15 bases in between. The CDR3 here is CASTPAGQDTGELFF. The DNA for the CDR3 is TGCGCCAGCACCCCGGCGGGGCAGGACACCGGGGAGCTGTTTTTT. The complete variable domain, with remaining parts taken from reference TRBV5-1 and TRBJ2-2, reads KAGVTQTPRYLIKTRGQQVTLSCSPISGHRSVSWYQQTPGQGLQFLFEYFSETQRNKGNFPGRFSGRQFSNSRSEMNVSTLELGDSALYLCASTPAGQDTGELFFGEGSRLTVL.

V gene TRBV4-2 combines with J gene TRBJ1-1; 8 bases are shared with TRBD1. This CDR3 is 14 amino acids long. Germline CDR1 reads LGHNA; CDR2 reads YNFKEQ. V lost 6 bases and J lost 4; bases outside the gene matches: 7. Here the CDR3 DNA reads TGTGCCAGCAGTAGACAGGGGATCGGCACTGAAGCTTTCTTT. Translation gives CASSRQGIGTEAFF.

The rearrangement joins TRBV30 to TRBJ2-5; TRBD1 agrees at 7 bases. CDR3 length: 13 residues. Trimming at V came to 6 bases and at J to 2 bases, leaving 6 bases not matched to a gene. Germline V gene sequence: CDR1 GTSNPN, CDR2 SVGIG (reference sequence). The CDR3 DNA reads TGTGCCTGTAAAACAGGGGTACAAGAGACCCAGTACTTC. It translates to CACKTGVQETQYF.

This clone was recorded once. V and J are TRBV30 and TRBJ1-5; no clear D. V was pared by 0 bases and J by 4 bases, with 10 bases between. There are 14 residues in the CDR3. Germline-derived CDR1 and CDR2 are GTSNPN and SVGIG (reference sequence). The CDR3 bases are TGTGCCTGGAGTGTAGGGCAGCGGAATCAGCCCCAGCATTTT. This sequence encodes CAWSVGQRNQPQHF.

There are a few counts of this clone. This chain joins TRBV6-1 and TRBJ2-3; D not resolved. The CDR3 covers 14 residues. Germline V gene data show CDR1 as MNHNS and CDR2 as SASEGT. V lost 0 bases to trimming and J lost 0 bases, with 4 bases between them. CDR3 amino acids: CASSEALSTDTQYF. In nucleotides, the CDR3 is TGTGCCAGCAGTGAAGCCCTAAGCACAGATACGCAGTATTTT.

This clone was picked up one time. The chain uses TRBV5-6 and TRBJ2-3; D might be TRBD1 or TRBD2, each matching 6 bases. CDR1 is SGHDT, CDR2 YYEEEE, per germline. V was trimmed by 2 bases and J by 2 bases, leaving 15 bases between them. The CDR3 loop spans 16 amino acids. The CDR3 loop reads CASSLIRGGYTDTQYF. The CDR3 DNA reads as TGTGCCAGCAGCTTAATCCGAGGGGGGTACACAGATACGCAGTATTTT.

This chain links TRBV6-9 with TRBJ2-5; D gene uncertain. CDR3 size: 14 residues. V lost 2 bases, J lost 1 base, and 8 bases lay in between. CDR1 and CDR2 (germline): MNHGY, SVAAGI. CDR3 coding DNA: TGTGCCAGCAGTTATAGCAAGCTCCAAGAGACCCAGTACTTC. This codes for CASSYSKLQETQYF.

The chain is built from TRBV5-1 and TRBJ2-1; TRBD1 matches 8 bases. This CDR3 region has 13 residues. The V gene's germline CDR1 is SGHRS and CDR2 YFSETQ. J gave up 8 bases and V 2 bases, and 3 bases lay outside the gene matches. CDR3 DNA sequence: TGCGCCAGCAGCTTATCGACAGGGGATGAGCAGTTCTTC. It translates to CASSLSTGDEQFF.

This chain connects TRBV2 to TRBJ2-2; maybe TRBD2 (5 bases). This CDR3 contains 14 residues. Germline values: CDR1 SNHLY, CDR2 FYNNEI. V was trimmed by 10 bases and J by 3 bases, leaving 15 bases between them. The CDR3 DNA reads TGTGCCACCCGCAGAACGGGATACACCGGGGAGCTGTTTTTT. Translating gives CATRRTGYTGELFF.

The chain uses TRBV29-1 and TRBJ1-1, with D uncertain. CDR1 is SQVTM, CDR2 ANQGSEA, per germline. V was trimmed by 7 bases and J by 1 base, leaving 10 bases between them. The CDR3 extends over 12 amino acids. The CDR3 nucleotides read TGCAGCGGTGTACAGTGGAACACTGAAGCTTTCTTT. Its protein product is CSGVQWNTEAFF.

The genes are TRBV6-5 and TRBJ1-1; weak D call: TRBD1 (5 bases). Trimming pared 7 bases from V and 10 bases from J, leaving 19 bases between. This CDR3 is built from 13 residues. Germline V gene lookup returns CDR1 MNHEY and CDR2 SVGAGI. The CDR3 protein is CASNQNGGGLAFF. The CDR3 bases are TGTGCCAGCAACCAAAATGGGGGTGGTTTAGCTTTCTTT.

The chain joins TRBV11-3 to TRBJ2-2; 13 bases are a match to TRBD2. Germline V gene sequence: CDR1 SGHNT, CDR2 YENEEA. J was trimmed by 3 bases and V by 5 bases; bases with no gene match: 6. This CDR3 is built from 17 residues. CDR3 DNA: TGTGCCAGCAGCCCACTAGCGGGGGGGCCGGACACCGGGGAGCTGTTTTTT. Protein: CASSPLAGGPDTGELFF.

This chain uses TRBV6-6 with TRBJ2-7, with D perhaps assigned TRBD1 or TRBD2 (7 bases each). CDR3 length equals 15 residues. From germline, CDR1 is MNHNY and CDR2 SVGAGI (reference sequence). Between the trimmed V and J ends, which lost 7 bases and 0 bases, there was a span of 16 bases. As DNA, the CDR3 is TGTGCCAGCACGGGGGGAACAGGGGTCTCCTACGAGCAGTACTTC. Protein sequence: CASTGGTGVSYEQYF.

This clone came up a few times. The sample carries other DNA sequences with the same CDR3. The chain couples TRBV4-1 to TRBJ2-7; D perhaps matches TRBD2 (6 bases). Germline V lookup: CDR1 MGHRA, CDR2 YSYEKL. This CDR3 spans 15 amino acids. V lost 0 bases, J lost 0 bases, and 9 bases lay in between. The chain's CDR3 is CASSQESGGSYEQYF. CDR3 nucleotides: TGCGCCAGCAGCCAAGAGTCCGGGGGCTCCTACGAGCAGTACTTC.